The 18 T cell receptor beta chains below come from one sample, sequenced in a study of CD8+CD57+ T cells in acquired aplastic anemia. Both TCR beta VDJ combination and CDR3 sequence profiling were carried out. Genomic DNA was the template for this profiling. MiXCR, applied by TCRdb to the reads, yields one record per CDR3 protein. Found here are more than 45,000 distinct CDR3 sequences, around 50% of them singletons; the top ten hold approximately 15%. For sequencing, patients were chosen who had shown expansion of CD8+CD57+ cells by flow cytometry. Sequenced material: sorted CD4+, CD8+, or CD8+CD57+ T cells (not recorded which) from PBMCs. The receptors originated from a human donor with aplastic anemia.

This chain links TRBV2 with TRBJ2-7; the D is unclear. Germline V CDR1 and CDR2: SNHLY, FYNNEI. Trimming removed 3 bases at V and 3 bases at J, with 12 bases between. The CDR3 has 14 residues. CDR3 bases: TGTGCCAGCAGTGACTCGACTCCGGACTACGAGCAGTACTTC. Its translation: CASSDSTPDYEQYF. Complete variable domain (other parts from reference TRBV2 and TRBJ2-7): EPEVTQTPSHQVTQMGQEVILRCVPISNHLYFYWYRQILGQKVEFLVSFYNNEISEKSEIFDDQFSVERPDGSNFTLKIRSTKLEDSAMYFCASSDSTPDYEQYFGPGTRLTVT.

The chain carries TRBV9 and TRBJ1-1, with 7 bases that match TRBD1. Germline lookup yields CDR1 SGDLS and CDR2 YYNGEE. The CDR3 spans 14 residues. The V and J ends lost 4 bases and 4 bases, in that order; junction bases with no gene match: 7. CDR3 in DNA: TGTGCCAGCAGCTCCCCAGGGGGGAGCACTGAAGCTTTCTTT. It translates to CASSSPGGSTEAFF.

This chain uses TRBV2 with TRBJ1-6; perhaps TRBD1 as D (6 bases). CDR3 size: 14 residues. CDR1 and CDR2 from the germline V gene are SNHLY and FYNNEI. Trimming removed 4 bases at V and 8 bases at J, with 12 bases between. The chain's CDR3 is CASSGTGTDSPLHF. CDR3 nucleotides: TGTGCCAGCAGTGGCACAGGGACGGATTCACCCCTCCACTTT.

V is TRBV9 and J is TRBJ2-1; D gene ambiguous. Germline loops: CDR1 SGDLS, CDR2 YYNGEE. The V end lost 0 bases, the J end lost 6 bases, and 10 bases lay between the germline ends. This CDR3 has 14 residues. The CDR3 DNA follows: TGTGCCAGCAGCGTAGGCGGCACCACCAATGAGCAGTTCTTC. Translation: CASSVGGTTNEQFF. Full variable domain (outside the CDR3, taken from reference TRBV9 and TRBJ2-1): DSGVTQTPKHLITATGQRVTLRCSPRSGDLSVYWYQQSLDQGLQFLIQYYNGEERAKGNILERFSAQQFPDLHSELNLSSLELGDSALYFCASSVGGTTNEQFFGPGTRLTVL.

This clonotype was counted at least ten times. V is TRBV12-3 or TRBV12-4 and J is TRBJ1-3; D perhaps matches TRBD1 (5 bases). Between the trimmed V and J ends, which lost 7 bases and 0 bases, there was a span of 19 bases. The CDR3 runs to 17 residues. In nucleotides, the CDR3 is TGTGCCAGCACCTCGGGACGGATGTCATTCTCTGGAAACACCATATATTTT. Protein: CASTSGRMSFSGNTIYF.

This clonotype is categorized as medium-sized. The CDR3 reads CASSMSGEETQYF. As DNA, the CDR3 is TGTGCCAGTAGTATGAGCGGGGAGGAGACCCAGTACTTC. V is TRBV19 and J is TRBJ2-5; TRBD2 matches at 7 bases. From germline, CDR1 is LNHDA and CDR2 SQIVND (reference sequence). The V gene end was trimmed by 3 bases and the J gene end by 5 bases; junction bases not matched to a gene: 3. CDR3 size: 13 residues.

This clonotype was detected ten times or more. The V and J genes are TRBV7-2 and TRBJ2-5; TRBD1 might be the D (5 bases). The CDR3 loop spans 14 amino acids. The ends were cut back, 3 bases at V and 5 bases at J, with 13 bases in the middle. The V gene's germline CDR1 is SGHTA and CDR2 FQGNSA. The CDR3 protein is CASSFGRVGETQYF. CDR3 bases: TGTGCCAGCAGCTTTGGCAGGGTGGGGGAGACCCAGTACTTC. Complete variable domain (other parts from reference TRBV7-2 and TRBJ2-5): GAGVSQSPSNKVTEKGKDVELRCDPISGHTALYWYRQSLGQGLEFLIYFQGNSAPDKSGLPSDRFSAERTGGSVSTLTIQRTQQEDSAVYLCASSFGRVGETQYFGPGTRLLVL.

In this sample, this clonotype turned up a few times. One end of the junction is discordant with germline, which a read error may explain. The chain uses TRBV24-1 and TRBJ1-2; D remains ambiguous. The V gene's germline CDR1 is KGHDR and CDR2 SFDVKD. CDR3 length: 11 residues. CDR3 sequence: CATSDLNGSTF. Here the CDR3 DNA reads TGTGCCACCAGTGACCTAAATGGCTCCACCTTC.

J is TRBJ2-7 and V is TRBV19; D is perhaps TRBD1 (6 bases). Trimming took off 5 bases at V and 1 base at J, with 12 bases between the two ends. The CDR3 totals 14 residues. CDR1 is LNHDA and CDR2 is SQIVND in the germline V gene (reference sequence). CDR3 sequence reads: CASSQGTVSYEQYF. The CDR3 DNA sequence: TGTGCCAGTAGTCAGGGGACGGTATCCTACGAGCAGTACTTC.

The CDR3 DNA sequence: TGCAGCGTTGAAGATTCCCAGGGATACGAGCAGTACTTC. Its protein is CSVEDSQGYEQYF. The V call is TRBV29-1, the J call TRBJ2-7; D is perhaps TRBD1 (5 bases). In germline, CDR1 is SQVTM, CDR2 ANQGSEA. This CDR3 comprises 13 residues. The V and J ends lost 0 bases and 4 bases respectively, with 10 bases between them.

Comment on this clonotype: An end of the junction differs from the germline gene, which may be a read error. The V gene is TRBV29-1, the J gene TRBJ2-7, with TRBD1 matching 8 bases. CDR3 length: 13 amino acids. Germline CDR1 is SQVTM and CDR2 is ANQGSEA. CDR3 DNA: TGCAGCGTGGCCCCAGGGGGCTCCTACGAGCAGCACTTC. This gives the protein CSVAPGGSYEQHF.

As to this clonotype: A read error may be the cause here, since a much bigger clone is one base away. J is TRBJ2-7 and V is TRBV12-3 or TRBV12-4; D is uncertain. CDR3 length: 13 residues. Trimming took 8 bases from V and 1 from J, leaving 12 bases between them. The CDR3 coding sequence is TGTGCCAGCCGCCCGACATTATCCTACGAGCAGTACTTC. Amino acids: CASRPTLSYEQYF.

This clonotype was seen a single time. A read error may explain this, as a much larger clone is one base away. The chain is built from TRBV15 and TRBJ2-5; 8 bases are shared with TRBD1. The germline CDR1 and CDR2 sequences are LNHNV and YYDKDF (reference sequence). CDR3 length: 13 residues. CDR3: CVTSRTGGETQYF. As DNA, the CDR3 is TGTGTCACCAGCAGAACAGGGGGAGAGACCCAGTACTTC.

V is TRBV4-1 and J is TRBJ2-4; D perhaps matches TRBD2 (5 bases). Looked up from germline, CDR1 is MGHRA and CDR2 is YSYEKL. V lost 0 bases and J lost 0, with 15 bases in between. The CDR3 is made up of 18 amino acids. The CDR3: CASSQDQDFNLAKNIQYF. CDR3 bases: TGCGCCAGCAGCCAAGATCAGGACTTCAACCTAGCCAAAAACATTCAGTACTTC.

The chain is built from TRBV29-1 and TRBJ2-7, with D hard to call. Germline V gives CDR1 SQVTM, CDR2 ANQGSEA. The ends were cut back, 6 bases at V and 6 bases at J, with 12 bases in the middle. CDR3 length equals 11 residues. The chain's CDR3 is CSVPLGAEQYF. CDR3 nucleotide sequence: TGCAGCGTCCCTTTAGGAGCCGAGCAGTACTTC.

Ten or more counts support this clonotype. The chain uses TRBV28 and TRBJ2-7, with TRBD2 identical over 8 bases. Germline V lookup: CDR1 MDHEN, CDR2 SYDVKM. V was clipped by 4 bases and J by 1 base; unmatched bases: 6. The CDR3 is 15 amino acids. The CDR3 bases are TGTGCCAGCAGTTCCCCCTTAGCGGGGTCCTACGAGCAGTACTTC. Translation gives CASSSPLAGSYEQYF.

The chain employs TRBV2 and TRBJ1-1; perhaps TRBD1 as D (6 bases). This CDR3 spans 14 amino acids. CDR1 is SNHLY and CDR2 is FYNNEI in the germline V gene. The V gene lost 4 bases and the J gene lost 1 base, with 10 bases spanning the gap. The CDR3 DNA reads TGTGCCAGCAGTGGACAGGCGACGAACACTGAAGCTTTCTTT. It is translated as CASSGQATNTEAFF.

The CDR3 spells CSVELLGLNSYEQYF. In nucleotides, the CDR3 is TGCAGCGTTGAACTACTTGGACTCAACTCCTACGAGCAGTACTTC. V and J are TRBV29-1 and TRBJ2-7, with D perhaps TRBD2 (5 bases). CDR1 SQVTM and CDR2 ANQGSEA come from the germline V gene. Trimming took 2 bases from V and 0 from J, leaving 14 bases between them. CDR3 length equals 15 residues.